Listed below are T cell receptor beta chains from one sample, sequenced in a study of cytomegalovirus exposure and HLA in healthy donors. Assay: immunoSEQ multiplex PCR; the TCRdb copy retains only in-frame clones and omits some. The sample lists about 300,000 clones; about nine tenths were seen once. The sequenced sample was PBMCs. These receptors came from a man aged 35-49 years in good health and CMV-seropositive. CDR3s include the opening cysteine and the closing phenylalanine or tryptophan. Fields, in order: V gene, D gene, J gene, clone size, CDR3 length, CDR3 DNA, CDR3 protein. A D gene is named only where the DNA matches it firmly. For some rows the clone size is stated as once, few or many, or as a class when expanded; others skip it.

TRBV27,.,TRBJ2-7,.,14,TGTGCCAGCAGTTTATTTCCTCCCCGCTACGAGCAGTACTTC,CASSLFPPRYEQYF
TRBV7-9,.,TRBJ2-5,.,15,TGTTCCAGCAGCTTAGCCAGGGGAGCGCGAGAGACCCAGTACTTC,CSSSLARGARETQYF
TRBV7-9,TRBD1,TRBJ1-4,.,15,TGTGCCAGCAGCTTAGAAGGGACAGGGAATGAAAAACTGTTTTTT,CASSLEGTGNEKLFF
TRBV7-9,.,TRBJ2-7,.,16,TGTGCCAGCAGCTTATGGGTCCCAGGCAGCACCTACGAGCAGTACTTC,CASSLWVPGSTYEQYF
TRBV2,.,TRBJ1-2,.,13,TGTGCCAGCAGTGTTCTTTCTTACTATGGCTACACCTTC,CASSVLSYYGYTF
TRBV6-5,TRBD1,TRBJ2-7,.,15,TGTGCCAGCAGTTACGGGGGACAGGGGGCCTACGAGCAGTACTTC,CASSYGGQGAYEQYF
TRBV25-1,TRBD2,TRBJ2-7,.,14,TGTGCCAGCAGTGACGGGACTAGCGGCTACGAGCAGTACTTC,CASSDGTSGYEQYF
TRBV19,TRBD1,TRBJ1-1,.,13,TGTGCCAGTAGTCAGGGGGCGTACACTGAAGCTTTCTTT,CASSQGAYTEAFF
TRBV21-1,.,TRBJ2-2,.,18,TGTGCCAGCATCCACCCACTAGCGGGAGCCCACAACACCGGGGAGCTGTTTTTT,CASIHPLAGAHNTGELFF
TRBV7-2,TRBD2,TRBJ2-5,.,14,TGTGCCAGCAGCTTAGCGGGAGGGCCTAGCAAGCAGTACTTC,CASSLAGGPSKQYF
TRBV13,TRBD2,TRBJ2-3,.,15,TGTGCCAGCAGCGTACGACTAGCGGAAGGAGATACGCAGTATTTT,CASSVRLAEGDTQYF
TRBV9,.,TRBJ2-1,.,12,TGTGCCAGCAGCGTAACAGGGAATGAGCAGTTCTTC,CASSVTGNEQFF
TRBV6-5,TRBD2,TRBJ2-1,.,16,TGTGCCAGCAGTTACTCGAGGGGCGGGAGTAGGAATGAGCAGTTCTTC,CASSYSRGGSRNEQFF
TRBV15,TRBD2,TRBJ2-5,.,18,TGTGCCACCAGCAGAGAAGGGGTAGCGGGAGGGCCGTGGGAGACCCAGTACTTC,CATSREGVAGGPWETQYF
TRBV18,.,TRBJ2-1,.,16,TGTGCCAGCTCACCACTGGACAAGAGCTCCTACAATGAGCAGTTCTTC,CASSPLDKSSYNEQFF
TRBV7-9,.,TRBJ1-2,.,15,TGTGCCAGCAGCTTTGCGGGGGCAGGGGACTATGGCTACACCTTC,CASSFAGAGDYGYTF
TRBV7-3,TRBD1,TRBJ2-1,.,16,TGTGCCAGCAGCTACGACGGACAGGGGGCAATCAGTGAGCAGTTCTTC,CASSYDGQGAISEQFF
TRBV27,TRBD2,TRBJ2-7,.,16,TGTGCCAGCAGTCCCCGGACTAGCGGGAGTGTTTACGAGCAGTACTTC,CASSPRTSGSVYEQYF
TRBV28,.,TRBJ1-4,.,15,TGTGCCAGCAGGGCGGAGGGGCGTGTTAATGAAAAACTGTTTTTT,CASRAEGRVNEKLFF
TRBV15,.,TRBJ2-1,once,14,TGTGCCACCACGGACAGCCTAGTCCTCAATGAGCAGTTCTTC,CATTDSLVLNEQFF
TRBV7-3,TRBD2,TRBJ2-1,.,15,TGTGCCAGCCAAGTTGGGACTAGCGGGACCAATGAGCAGTTCTTC,CASQVGTSGTNEQFF
TRBV7-8,.,TRBJ2-7,.,12,TGTGCCAGCAGCTTCAGCTCCTACGAGCAGTACTTC,CASSFSSYEQYF
TRBV13,.,TRBJ1-5,.,14,TGTGCCAGCAGCTTAGGACAGAGCAATCAGCCCCAGCATTTT,CASSLGQSNQPQHF
TRBV6-6,TRBD1,TRBJ1-2,.,14,TGTGCCAGCAGGGCTACAGGGGGCGCCTTTGACTACACCTTC,CASRATGGAFDYTF
TRBV10-3,TRBD1,TRBJ2-1,.,12,TGTGCCATCTTGACAGGGTTCAATGAGCAGTTCTTC,CAILTGFNEQFF
TRBV2,TRBD1,TRBJ2-7,.,15,TGTGCCAGCAGTGCTCCGGGACAGGGATACTACGAGCAGTACTTC,CASSAPGQGYYEQYF
TRBV18,TRBD1,TRBJ2-1,.,13,TGTGCCAGCTCACCTTCGACAGGGTATGAGCAGTTCTTC,CASSPSTGYEQFF
TRBV4-3,.,TRBJ1-5,few,15,TGCGCCAGCAGCCAAGACAGGGTTTCCAGTCAGCCCCAGCATTTT,CASSQDRVSSQPQHF
TRBV7-9,.,TRBJ2-3,.,14,TGTGCCAGCAGCTCTACAGGGTCCTCAGATACGCAGTATTTT,CASSSTGSSDTQYF
TRBV28,.,TRBJ2-5,.,16,TGTGCCAGCAGTTTAGACCGGGGATCGTACCAAGAGACCCAGTACTTC,CASSLDRGSYQETQYF
TRBV19,.,TRBJ2-1,.,17,TGTGCCAGTAGTGCTCAACAGGGTGCTCGGTTATACAATGAGCAGTTCTTC,CASSAQQGARLYNEQFF
TRBV4-1,.,TRBJ2-2,.,15,TGCGCCAGCAGCCAAGGAGACAGAAACACCGGGGAGCTGTTTTTT,CASSQGDRNTGELFF
TRBV28,.,TRBJ1-6,.,14,TGTGCCAGCAGTTACCAGGGGTTACGGTCACCCCTCCACTTT,CASSYQGLRSPLHF
TRBV5-1,TRBD2,TRBJ2-1,.,16,TGCGCCAGCAGCCTAGCGGGAGATCCGTCCTACAATGAGCAGTTCTTC,CASSLAGDPSYNEQFF
TRBV19,TRBD2,TRBJ2-7,.,15,TGTGCCAGTAGTCCCGGGGGGGGCAGCTCCTACGAGCAGTACTTC,CASSPGGGSSYEQYF
TRBV2,.,TRBJ1-5,.,15,TGTGCCAGCAGTAAACAGGGTCCCCACCATCAGCCCCAGCATTTT,CASSKQGPHHQPQHF
TRBV5-1,.,TRBJ1-1,few,13,TGCGCCAGCAGCTTGGTGCGGAACACTGAAGCTTTCTTT,CASSLVRNTEAFF
TRBV6-5,.,TRBJ1-3,once,14,TGTGCCAGCAGTTACTACGGCTCTGGAAACACCATATATTTT,CASSYYGSGNTIYF
TRBV9,TRBD2,TRBJ2-3,.,16,TGTGCCAGCAGCCCACTGGGGGGGACTAGCACAGATACGCAGTATTTT,CASSPLGGTSTDTQYF
TRBV7-9,TRBD1,TRBJ1-4,few,14,TGTGCCAGCAGAACCGGGACAGGGTATGAAAAACTGTTTTTT,CASRTGTGYEKLFF
TRBV21-1,.,TRBJ1-1,.,16,TGTGCCAGCAGCAAAGTTGGCAGTTATATGAACACTGAAGCTTTCTTT,CASSKVGSYMNTEAFF
TRBV19,TRBD1,TRBJ2-5,.,13,TGTGCCAGTCGGGACAGGGGTCAAGAGACCCAGTACTTC,CASRDRGQETQYF
TRBV7-9,.,TRBJ2-3,.,17,TGTGCCAGCAGCTCTACCCAGACAGGAGCTAGCACAGATACGCAGTATTTT,CASSSTQTGASTDTQYF
TRBV7-6,.,TRBJ2-4,.,14,TGTGCCAGCAGCTTAGGGGAGGTGAAAAACATTCAGTACTTC,CASSLGEVKNIQYF
TRBV5-5,TRBD1,TRBJ2-2,few,15,TGTGCCAGCAGCAAGGGACAGGGGGCAACCGGGGAGCTGTTTTTT,CASSKGQGATGELFF
TRBV6-5,TRBD1,TRBJ1-5,.,13,TGTGCCAGCAAGGGGGCGAGCAATCAGCCCCAGCATTTT,CASKGASNQPQHF
TRBV27,.,TRBJ2-2,few,13,TGTGCCAGCAGTTTCTCTAACACCGGGGAGCTGTTTTTT,CASSFSNTGELFF
TRBV6-5,TRBD1,TRBJ2-7,.,15,TGTGCCAGCAGTTACGAGACCGGGACAGACTACGAGCAGTACTTC,CASSYETGTDYEQYF
TRBV19,.,TRBJ2-7,.,14,TGTGCCAGTAGTTCGATCGGGACTGTCCACGAGCAGTACTTC,CASSSIGTVHEQYF
TRBV7-9,TRBD2,TRBJ2-1,.,12,TGTGCCAGCAGCTCGACGGGGGGTGAGCAGTTCTTC,CASSSTGGEQFF
TRBV27,.,TRBJ2-2,.,12,TGTGCCAGCAGTTCGTTTCTCGGGGAGCTGTTTTTT,CASSSFLGELFF
TRBV6-4,.,TRBJ1-5,.,14,TGTGCCAGCAGTAGCTGGTTTGGCAATCAGCCCCAGCATTTT,CASSSWFGNQPQHF
TRBV4-1,.,TRBJ2-1,.,17,TGCGCCAGCAGCCTGGAACCCCCCGGAGCCACTTACAATGAGCAGTTCTTC,CASSLEPPGATYNEQFF
TRBV6-5,.,TRBJ2-1,.,12,TGTGCCAGCAGTTACCTAGGTGTTGAGCAGTTCTTC,CASSYLGVEQFF
TRBV10-2,TRBD2,TRBJ2-7,.,14,TGCGCCAGCAGAGGGACTAGCGGGCCCTACGAGCAGTACTTC,CASRGTSGPYEQYF
TRBV6-5,.,TRBJ2-3,few,15,TGTGCCAGCAGTTACTCGCAGGGGCGGGCAGATACGCAGTATTTT,CASSYSQGRADTQYF
TRBV5-1,.,TRBJ1-1,few,13,TGCGCCAGCAGCGAGGGAGGAGACACTGAAGCTTTCTTT,CASSEGGDTEAFF
TRBV2,TRBD2,TRBJ2-1,.,14,TGTGCCAGCACTAGACTAGCGGAATACAATGAGCAGTTCTTC,CASTRLAEYNEQFF